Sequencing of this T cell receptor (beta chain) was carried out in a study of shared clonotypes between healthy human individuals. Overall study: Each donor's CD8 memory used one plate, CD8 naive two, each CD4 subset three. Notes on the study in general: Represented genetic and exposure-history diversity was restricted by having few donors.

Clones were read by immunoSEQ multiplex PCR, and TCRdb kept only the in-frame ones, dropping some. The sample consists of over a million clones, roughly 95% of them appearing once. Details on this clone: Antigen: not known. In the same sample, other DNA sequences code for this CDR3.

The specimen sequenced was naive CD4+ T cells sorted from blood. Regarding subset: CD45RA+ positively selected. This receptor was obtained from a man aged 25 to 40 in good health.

This CDR3 reads CASSLDPNTGELFF. CDR3 bases: TGTGCCAGCAGCCTAGACCCGAACACCGGGGAGCTGTTTTTT. The chain joins TRBV5-4 to TRBJ2-2, with D hard to call. This CDR3 has 14 residues. Per germline, CDR1 SGHNT and CDR2 YYREEE (reference sequence). Trimming removed 4 bases at V and 0 bases at J, with 7 bases between.